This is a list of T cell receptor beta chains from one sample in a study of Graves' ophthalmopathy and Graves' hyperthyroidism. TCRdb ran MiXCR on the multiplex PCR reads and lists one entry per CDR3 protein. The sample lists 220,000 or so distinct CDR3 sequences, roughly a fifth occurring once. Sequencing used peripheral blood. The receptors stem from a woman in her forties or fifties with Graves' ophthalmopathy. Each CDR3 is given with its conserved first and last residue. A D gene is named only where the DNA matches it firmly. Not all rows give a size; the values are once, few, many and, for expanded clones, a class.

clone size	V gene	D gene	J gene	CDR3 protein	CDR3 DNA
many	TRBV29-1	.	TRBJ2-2	CSVSRDGGELFF	TGCAGCGTTTCTCGGGATGGCGGGGAGCTGTTTTTT
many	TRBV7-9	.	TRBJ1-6	CASSSGFYSPLHF	TGTGCCAGCAGCTCCGGTTTTTATTCACCCCTCCACTTT
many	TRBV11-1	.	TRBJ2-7	CASSLQRDYEQYF	TGTGCCAGCAGCCTCCAAAGGGATTACGAGCAGTACTTC
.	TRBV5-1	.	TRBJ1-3	CASSFNPGISGNTIYF	TGCGCCAGCAGCTTCAACCCGGGCATCTCTGGAAACACCATATATTTT
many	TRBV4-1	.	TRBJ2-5	CASSQGGAVVRETQYF	TGCGCCAGCAGCCAAGGGGGGGCAGTCGTGAGAGAGACCCAGTACTTC
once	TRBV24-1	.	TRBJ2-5	CATSDRETQYF	TGTGCCACCAGTGACAGGGAGACCCAGTACTTC
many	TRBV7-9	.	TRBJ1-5	CASSLEGSQPQHF	TGTGCCAGCAGCTTAGAGGGGTCTCAGCCCCAGCATTTT
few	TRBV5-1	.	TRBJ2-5	CASSLAGSNQETQYF	TGCGCCAGCAGCTTGGCCGGGTCAAACCAAGAGACCCAGTACTTC
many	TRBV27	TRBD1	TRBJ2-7	CASGTGHYEQYF	TGTGCCAGCGGGACAGGGCATTACGAGCAGTACTTC
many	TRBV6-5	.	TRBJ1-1	CASSLTIQAFF	TGTGCCAGCAGTTTGACCATTCAAGCTTTCTTT
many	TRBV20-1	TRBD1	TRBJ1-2	CSASLDRRVNGYTF	TGCAGTGCTAGCCTGGACAGGAGAGTTAATGGCTACACCTTC
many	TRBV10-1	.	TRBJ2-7	CASRVGAANYEQYF	TGCGCCAGCAGAGTTGGTGCGGCAAACTACGAGCAGTACTTC
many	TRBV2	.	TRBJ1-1	CASTPGGGTGTEAFF	TGTGCCAGCACCCCGGGAGGGGGGACGGGGACTGAAGCTTTCTTT
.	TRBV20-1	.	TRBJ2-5	CSAPDRSLRETQYF	TGCAGTGCTCCGGACAGAAGCCTTCGGGAGACCCAGTACTTC
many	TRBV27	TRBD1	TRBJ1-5	CASSPNRGGQPQHF	TGTGCCAGCAGCCCCAACAGGGGTGGTCAGCCCCAGCATTTT
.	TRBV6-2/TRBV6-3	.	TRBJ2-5	CASSFSGEFGETQYF	TGTGCCAGCAGTTTCTCGGGCGAGTTCGGAGAGACCCAGTACTTC
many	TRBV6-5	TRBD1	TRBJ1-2	CASRTDRGNDNYGYTF	TGTGCCAGCAGGACGGACAGGGGAAATGATAACTATGGCTACACCTTC
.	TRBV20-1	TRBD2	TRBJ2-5	CSAGLGGGVQETQYF	TGCAGTGCTGGCCTAGGCGGGGGGGTCCAAGAGACCCAGTACTTC
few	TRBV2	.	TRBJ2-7	CASSEPSEQYF	TGTGCCAGCAGTGAACCTAGCGAGCAGTACTTC
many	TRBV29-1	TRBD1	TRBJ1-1	CSGVPGQGAAFF	TGCAGCGGGGTCCCGGGACAGGGGGCAGCTTTCTTT
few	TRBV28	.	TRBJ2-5	CASSFEDNQETQYF	TGTGCCAGCAGTTTTGAGGACAACCAAGAGACCCAGTACTTC
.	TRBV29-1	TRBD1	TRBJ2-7	CSAWTGGEQYF	TGCAGCGCCTGGACAGGGGGCGAGCAGTACTTC
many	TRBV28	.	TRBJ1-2	CASSLGTVYGYTF	TGTGCCAGCAGTTTGGGGACGGTGTATGGCTACACCTTC
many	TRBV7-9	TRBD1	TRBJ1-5	CASSADRVRQPQHF	TGTGCCAGCAGCGCGGACAGGGTAAGGCAGCCCCAGCATTTT
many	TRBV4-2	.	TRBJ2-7	CASSPGETYEQYF	TGTGCCAGCAGCCCGGGAGAGACCTACGAGCAGTACTTC
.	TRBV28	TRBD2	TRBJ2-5	CASSPFSSGRTGETQYF	TGTGCCAGCAGTCCCTTTTCTAGCGGTCGGACGGGGGAGACCCAGTACTTC
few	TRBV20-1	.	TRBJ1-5	CRKRTNQPQHF	TGCAGAAAGAGAACCAATCAGCCCCAGCATTTT
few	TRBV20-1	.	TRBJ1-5	CSARDKGPSSNQPQHF	TGCAGTGCTAGAGATAAAGGACCGAGTAGCAATCAGCCCCAGCATTTT
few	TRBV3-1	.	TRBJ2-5	CASSQDLRNLETQYF	TGTGCCAGCAGCCAAGATCTACGGAACCTTGAGACCCAGTACTTC
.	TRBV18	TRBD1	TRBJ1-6	CASLLGTVSPLHF	TGTGCCAGCTTACTTGGGACAGTTTCACCCCTCCACTTT
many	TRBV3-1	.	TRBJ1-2	CASSKTWGHGYTF	TGTGCCAGCAGCAAGACCTGGGGCCATGGCTACACCTTC
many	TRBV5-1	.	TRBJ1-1	CASSLRGTNTEAFF	TGCGCCAGCAGCTTGCGGGGGACTAACACTGAAGCTTTCTTT
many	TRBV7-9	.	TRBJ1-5	CASGGNAVGNQPQHF	TGTGCCAGCGGGGGGAACGCTGTCGGCAATCAGCCCCAGCATTTT
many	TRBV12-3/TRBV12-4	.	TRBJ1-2	CASSLGGTTGRGYTF	TGTGCCAGCAGTTTAGGAGGGACAACGGGAAGGGGCTACACCTTC
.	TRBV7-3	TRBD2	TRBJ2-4	CASSSLQSGVQYF	TGTGCCAGCAGCTCCCTCCAAAGCGGGGTTCAGTACTTC
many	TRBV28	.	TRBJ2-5	CASSLVIGETQYF	TGTGCCAGCAGTTTGGTAATCGGAGAGACCCAGTACTTC
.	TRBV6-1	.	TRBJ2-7	CASKQTTVAYEQYF	TGTGCCAGTAAACAGACGACTGTGGCCTACGAGCAGTACTTC
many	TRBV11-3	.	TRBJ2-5	CASSFTLGQMETQYF	TGTGCCAGCAGCTTTACCCTCGGGCAGATGGAGACCCAGTACTTC
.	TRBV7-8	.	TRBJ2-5	CASSLSGGGGQETQYF	TGTGCCAGCAGCTTAAGTGGTGGGGGAGGCCAAGAGACCCAGTACTTC
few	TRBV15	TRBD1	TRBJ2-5	CATQGAQETQYF	TGTGCCACCCAGGGGGCCCAAGAGACCCAGTACTTC
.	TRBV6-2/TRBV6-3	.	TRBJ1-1	CASSYSRRDVNTEAFF	TGTGCCAGCAGTTACTCGCGGCGAGATGTGAACACTGAAGCTTTCTTT
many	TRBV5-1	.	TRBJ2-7	CASSLDRAYDEQYF	TGCGCCAGCAGCTTGGACAGGGCGTACGACGAGCAGTACTTC
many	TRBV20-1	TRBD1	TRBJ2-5	CSARARRTTGPETQYF	TGCAGTGCTAGGGCCCGCCGGACGACAGGGCCAGAGACCCAGTACTTC
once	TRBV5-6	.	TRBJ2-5	CASISGQETQYF	TGTGCCAGCATCTCGGGGCAAGAGACCCAGTACTTC
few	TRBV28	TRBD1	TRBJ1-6	CASSLRGQGNSPLHF	TGTGCCAGCAGTTTGAGGGGACAGGGGAACTCACCCCTCCACTTT
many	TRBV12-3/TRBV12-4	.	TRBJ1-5	CASSLGPGQPQHF	TGTGCCAGCAGTTTAGGTCCCGGTCAGCCCCAGCATTTT
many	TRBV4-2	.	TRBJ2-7	CASSQDPPPDYEQYF	TGTGCCAGCAGCCAAGATCCCCCGCCGGACTACGAGCAGTACTTC
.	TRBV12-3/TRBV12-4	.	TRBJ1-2	CASKVRYGYTF	TGTGCCAGCAAAGTTCGCTATGGCTACACCTTC
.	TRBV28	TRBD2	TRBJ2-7	CASRHSGSSYEQYF	TGTGCCAGCAGGCATAGCGGGAGTAGCTACGAGCAGTACTTC
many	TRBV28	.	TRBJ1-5	CASKRLNQPQHF	TGTGCCAGCAAAAGACTCAACCAGCCCCAGCATTTT
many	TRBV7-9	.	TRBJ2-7	CASSSPGEYEQYF	TGTGCCAGCAGCTCCCCGGGCGAGTACGAGCAGTACTTC
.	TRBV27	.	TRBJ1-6	CASSFGVAGWTNSPLHF	TGTGCCAGCAGTTTCGGGGTGGCGGGGTGGACAAATTCACCCCTCCACTTT